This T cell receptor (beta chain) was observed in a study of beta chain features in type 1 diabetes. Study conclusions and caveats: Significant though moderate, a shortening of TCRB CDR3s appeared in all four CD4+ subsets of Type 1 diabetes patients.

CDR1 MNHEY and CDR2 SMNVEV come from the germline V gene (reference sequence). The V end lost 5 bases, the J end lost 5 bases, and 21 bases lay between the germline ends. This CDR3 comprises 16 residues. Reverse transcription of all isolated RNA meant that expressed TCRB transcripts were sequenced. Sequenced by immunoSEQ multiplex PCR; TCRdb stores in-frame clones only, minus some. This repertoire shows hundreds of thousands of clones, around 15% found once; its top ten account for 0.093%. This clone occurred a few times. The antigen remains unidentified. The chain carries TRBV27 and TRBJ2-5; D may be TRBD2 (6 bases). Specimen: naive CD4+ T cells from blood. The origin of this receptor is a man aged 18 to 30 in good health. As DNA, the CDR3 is TGTGCCAGCAGTCTCGGGACCCGGGTTGGAGGGGAGACCCAGTACTTC. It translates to CASSLGTRVGGETQYF.